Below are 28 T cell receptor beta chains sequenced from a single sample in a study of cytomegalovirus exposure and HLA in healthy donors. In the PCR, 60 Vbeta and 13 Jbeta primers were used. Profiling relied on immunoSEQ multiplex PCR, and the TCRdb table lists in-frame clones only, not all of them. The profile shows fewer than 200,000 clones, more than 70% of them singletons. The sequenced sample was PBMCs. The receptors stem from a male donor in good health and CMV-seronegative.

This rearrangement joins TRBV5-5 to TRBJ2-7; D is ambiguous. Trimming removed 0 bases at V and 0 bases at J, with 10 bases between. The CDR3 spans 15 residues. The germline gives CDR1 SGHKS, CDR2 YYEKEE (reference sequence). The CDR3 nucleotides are TGTGCCAGCAGCTTGGCCGCCTCCTACTCCTACGAGCAGTACTTC. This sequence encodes CASSLAASYSYEQYF.

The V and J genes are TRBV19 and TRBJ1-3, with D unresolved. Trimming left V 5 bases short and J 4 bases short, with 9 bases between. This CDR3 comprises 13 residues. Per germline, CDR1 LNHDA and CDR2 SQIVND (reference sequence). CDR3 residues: CASSAGFGNTIYF. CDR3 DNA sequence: TGTGCCAGTAGTGCGGGGTTCGGAAACACCATATATTTT.

The CDR3 sequence: CASTWQPGTEAFF. In DNA, the CDR3 is TGTGCCAGTACGTGGCAGCCGGGCACTGAAGCTTTCTTT. The J gene is TRBJ1-1, the V gene TRBV19, with D unresolved. CDR3 length: 13 amino acids. Germline CDR1 reads LNHDA; CDR2 reads SQIVND (reference sequence). The V end was cut by 7 bases, the J end by 4 bases, with 13 bases between.

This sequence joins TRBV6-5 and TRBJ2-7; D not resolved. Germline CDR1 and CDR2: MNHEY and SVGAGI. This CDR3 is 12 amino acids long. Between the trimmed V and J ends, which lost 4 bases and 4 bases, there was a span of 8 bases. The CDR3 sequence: CASSSNYYEQYF. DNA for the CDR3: TGTGCCAGCAGTTCTAATTATTACGAGCAGTACTTC.

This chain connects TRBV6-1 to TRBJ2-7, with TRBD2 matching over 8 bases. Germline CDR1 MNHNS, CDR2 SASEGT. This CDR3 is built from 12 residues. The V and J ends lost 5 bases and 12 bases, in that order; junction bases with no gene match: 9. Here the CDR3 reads CASSSPGLGLYF. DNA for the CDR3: TGTGCCAGCAGTTCACCGGGACTAGGGTTGTACTTC.

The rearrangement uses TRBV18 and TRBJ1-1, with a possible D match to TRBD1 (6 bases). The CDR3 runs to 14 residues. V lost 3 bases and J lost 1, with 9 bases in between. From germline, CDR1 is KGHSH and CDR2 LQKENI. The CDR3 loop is CASSPRGGNTEAFF. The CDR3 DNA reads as TGTGCCAGCTCACCGAGGGGGGGGAACACTGAAGCTTTCTTT.

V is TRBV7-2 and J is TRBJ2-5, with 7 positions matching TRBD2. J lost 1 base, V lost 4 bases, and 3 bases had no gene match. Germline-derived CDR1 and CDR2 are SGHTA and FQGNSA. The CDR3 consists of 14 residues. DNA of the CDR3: TGTGCCAGCAGCTCCTGGGAGGGCCAAGAGACCCAGTACTTC. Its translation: CASSSWEGQETQYF.

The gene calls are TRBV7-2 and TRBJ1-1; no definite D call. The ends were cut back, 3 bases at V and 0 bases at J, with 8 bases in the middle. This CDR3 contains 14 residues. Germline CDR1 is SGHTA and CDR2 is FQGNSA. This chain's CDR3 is CASSLREMNTEAFF. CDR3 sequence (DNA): TGTGCCAGCAGCTTGAGAGAAATGAACACTGAAGCTTTCTTT.

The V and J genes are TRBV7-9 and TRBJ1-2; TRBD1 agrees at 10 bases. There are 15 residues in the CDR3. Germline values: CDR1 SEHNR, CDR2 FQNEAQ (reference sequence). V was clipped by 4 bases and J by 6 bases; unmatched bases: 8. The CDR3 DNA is TGTGCCAGCAGCTCCCCGGGACAGGGGATTCATGGCTACACCTTC. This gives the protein CASSSPGQGIHGYTF.

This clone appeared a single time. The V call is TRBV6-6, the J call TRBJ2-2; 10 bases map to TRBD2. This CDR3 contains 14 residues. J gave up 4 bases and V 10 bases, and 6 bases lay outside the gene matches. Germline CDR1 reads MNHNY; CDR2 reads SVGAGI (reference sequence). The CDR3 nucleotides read TGTGCCACCTCTAGCGGGAGTAGCACCGGGGAGCTGTTTTTT. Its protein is CATSSGSSTGELFF.

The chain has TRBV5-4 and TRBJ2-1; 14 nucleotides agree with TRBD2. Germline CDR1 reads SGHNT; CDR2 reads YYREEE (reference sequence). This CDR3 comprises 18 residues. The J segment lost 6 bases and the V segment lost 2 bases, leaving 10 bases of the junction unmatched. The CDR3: CASSFPRRTSGRSNEQFF. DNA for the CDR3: TGTGCCAGCAGCTTCCCTCGCAGGACTAGCGGGAGGTCCAATGAGCAGTTCTTC.

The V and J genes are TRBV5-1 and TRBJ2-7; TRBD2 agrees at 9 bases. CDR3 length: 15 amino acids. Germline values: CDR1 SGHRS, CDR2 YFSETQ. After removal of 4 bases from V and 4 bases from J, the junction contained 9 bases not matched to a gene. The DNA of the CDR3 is TGCGCCAGCAGCCTTAATAGCGGGAGTGGGTACGAGCAGTACTTC. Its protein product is CASSLNSGSGYEQYF.

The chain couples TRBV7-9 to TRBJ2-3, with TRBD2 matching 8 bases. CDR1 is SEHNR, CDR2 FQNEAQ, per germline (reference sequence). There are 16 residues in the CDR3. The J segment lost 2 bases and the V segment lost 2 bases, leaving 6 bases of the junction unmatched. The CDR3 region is CASSLPTGGHTDTQYF. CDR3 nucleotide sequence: TGTGCCAGCAGCTTACCCACGGGGGGGCACACAGATACGCAGTATTTT.

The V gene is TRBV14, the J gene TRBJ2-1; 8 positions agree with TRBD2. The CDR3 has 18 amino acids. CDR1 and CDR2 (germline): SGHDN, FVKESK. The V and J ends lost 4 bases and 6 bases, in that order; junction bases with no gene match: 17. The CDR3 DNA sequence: TGTGCCAGCAGCCCTCCAAGACGGGAGGGCCCCCCGATCAATGAGCAGTTCTTC. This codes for CASSPPRREGPPINEQFF. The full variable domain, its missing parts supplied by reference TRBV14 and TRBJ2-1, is EAGVTQFPSHSVIEKGQTVTLRCDPISGHDNLYWYRRVMGKEIKFLLHFVKESKQDESGMPNNRFLAERTGGTYSTLKVQPAELEDSGVYFCASSPPRREGPPINEQFFGPGTRLTVL.

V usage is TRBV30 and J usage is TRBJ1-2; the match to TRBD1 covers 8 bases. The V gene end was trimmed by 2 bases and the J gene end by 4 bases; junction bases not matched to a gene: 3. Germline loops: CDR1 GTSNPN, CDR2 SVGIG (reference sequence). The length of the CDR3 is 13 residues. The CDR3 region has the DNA TGTGCCTGGAGTCCGGGACAGGTCTATGGCTACACCTTC. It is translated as CAWSPGQVYGYTF.

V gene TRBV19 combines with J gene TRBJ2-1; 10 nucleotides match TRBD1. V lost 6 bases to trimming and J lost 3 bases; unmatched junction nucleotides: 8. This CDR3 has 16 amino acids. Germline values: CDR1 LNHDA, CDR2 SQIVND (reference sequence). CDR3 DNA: TGTGCCAGTAGAATAACCGGGACAGGGGACTACAATGAGCAGTTCTTC. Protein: CASRITGTGDYNEQFF.

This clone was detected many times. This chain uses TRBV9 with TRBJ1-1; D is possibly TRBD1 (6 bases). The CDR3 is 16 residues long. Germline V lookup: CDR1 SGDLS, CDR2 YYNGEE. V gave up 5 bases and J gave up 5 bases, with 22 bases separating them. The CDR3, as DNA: TGTGCCAGCAGTCGGGGGGGAAAGGGGGTAGGGACTGAAGCTTTCTTT. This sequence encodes CASSRGGKGVGTEAFF. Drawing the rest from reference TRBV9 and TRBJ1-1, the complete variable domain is DSGVTQTPKHLITATGQRVTLRCSPRSGDLSVYWYQQSLDQGLQFLIQYYNGEERAKGNILERFSAQQFPDLHSELNLSSLELGDSALYFCASSRGGKGVGTEAFFGQGTRLTVV.

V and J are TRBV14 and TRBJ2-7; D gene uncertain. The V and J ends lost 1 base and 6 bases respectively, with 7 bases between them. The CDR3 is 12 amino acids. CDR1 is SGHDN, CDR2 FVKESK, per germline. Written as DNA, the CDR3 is TGTGCCAGCAGCCAAGTGCCGAGCGAGCAGTACTTC. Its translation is CASSQVPSEQYF.

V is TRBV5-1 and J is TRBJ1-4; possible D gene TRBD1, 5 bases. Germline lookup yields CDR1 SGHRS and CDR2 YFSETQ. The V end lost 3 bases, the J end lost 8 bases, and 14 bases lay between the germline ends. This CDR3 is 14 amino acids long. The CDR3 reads CASSSGLEGEKLFF. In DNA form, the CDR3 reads TGCGCCAGCAGCTCAGGGTTAGAAGGAGAAAAACTGTTTTTT. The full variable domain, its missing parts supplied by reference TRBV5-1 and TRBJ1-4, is KAGVTQTPRYLIKTRGQQVTLSCSPISGHRSVSWYQQTPGQGLQFLFEYFSETQRNKGNFPGRFSGRQFSNSRSEMNVSTLELGDSALYLCASSSGLEGEKLFFGSGTQLSVL.

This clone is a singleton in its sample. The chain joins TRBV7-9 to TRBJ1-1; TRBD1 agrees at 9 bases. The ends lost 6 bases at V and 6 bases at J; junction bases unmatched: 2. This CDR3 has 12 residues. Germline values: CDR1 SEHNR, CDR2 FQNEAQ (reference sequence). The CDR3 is CASRQGASEAFF. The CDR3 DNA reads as TGTGCCAGCAGACAGGGGGCCTCTGAAGCTTTCTTT. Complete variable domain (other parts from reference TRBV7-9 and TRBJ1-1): DTGVSQNPRHKITKRGQNVTFRCDPISEHNRLYWYRQTLGQGPEFLTYFQNEAQLEKSRLLSDRFSAERPKGSFSTLEIQRTEQGDSAMYLCASRQGASEAFFGQGTRLTVV.

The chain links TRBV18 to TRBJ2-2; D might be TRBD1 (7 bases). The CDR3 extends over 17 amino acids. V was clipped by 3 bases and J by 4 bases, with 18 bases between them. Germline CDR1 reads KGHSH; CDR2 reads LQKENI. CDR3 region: CASSPRLSGGTTGELFF. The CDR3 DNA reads TGTGCCAGCTCACCTCGCCTTTCAGGGGGGACCACCGGGGAGCTGTTTTTT.

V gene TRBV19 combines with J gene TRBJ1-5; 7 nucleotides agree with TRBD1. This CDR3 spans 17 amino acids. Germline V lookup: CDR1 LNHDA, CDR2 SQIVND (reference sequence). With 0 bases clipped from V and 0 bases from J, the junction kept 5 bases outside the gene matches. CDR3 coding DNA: TGTGCCAGTAGTATAGAGGGACAGCCTTATAGCAATCAGCCCCAGCATTTT. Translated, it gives CASSIEGQPYSNQPQHF.

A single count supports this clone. The CDR3 sequence: CASSLSGTYNEQFF. In nucleotides, the CDR3 is TGCGCCAGCAGCCTTAGCGGAACCTACAATGAGCAGTTCTTC. V is TRBV5-1 and J is TRBJ2-1; possibly TRBD2 for D (6 bases). Trimming left V 4 bases short and J 2 bases short, with 10 bases between. The germline CDR1 and CDR2 sequences are SGHRS and YFSETQ. This CDR3 is built from 14 residues.

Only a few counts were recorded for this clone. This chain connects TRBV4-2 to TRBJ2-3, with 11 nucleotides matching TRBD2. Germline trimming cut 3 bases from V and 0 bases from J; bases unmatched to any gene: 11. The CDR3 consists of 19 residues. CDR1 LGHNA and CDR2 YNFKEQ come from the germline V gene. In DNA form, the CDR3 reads TGTGCCAGCAGCCAGAGCAGTTCAATAGCGGGGGGGAGCACAGATACGCAGTATTTT. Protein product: CASSQSSSIAGGSTDTQYF.

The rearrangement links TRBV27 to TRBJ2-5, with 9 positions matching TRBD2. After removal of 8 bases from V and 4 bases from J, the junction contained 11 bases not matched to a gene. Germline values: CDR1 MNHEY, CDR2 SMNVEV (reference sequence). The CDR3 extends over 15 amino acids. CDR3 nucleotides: TGTGCCAGCGCCCTTAGCGGGAGTTATGGAGAGACCCAGTACTTC. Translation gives CASALSGSYGETQYF.

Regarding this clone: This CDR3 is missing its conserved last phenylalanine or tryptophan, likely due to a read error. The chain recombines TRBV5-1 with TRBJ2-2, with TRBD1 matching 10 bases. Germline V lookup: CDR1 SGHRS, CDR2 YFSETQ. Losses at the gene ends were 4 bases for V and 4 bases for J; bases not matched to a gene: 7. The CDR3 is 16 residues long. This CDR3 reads CASSPDRGAITGELFS. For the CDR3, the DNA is TGCGCCAGCAGCCCGGACAGGGGGGCGATCACCGGGGAGCTGTTTTCT.

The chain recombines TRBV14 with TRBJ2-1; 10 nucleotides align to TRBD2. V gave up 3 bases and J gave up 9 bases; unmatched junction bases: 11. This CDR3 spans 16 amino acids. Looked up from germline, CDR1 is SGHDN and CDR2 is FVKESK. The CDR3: CASSHQRGGLASEQFF. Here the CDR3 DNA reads TGTGCCAGCAGCCATCAGCGGGGGGGCCTGGCCAGTGAGCAGTTCTTC.

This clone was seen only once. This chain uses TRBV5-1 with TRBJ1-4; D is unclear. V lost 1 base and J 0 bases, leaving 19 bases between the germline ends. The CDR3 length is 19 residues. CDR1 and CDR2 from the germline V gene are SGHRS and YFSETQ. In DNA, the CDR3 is TGCGCCAGCAGCTTGTTCACGACACTGGATACCGCAACTAATGAAAAACTGTTTTTT. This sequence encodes CASSLFTTLDTATNEKLFF.